One sample yielded the 30 T cell receptor beta chains listed below, sequenced in a study of STAT3 mutations in large granular lymphocyte leukemia. Broader study findings: Every T-cell large granular lymphocyte leukemia patient had at least one immunodominant TCR beta clonotype.

These receptors have no known antigen. This table comes from immunoSEQ multiplex PCR, and its TCRdb copy is limited to in-frame clones, with some not included. The repertoire includes about 10,000 clones, approximately 90% of them detected once, and approximately 40% sits in the top ten. The sample was peripheral blood mononuclear cells. The receptors here all came from a man aged 55-75 years with T-cell large granular lymphocyte leukemia. Some clones in this sample may be carry-over from other donors' samples.

This rearrangement joins TRBV7-9 to TRBJ1-5; the D is unclear. This CDR3 is 14 amino acids long. Trimming stripped 3 bases from V and 0 bases from J, with 6 bases between. Germline V gives CDR1 SEHNR, CDR2 FQNEAQ (reference sequence). The CDR3 here is CASSFSNSNQPQHF. The CDR3 nucleotides are TGTGCCAGCAGCTTCAGCAATAGCAATCAGCCCCAGCATTTT.

This clone appeared a single time. The rearrangement links TRBV9 to TRBJ2-7; D is undetermined. CDR1 and CDR2 from the germline V gene are SGDLS and YYNGEE. The CDR3 runs 13 residues. The ends were cut back, 3 bases at V and 4 bases at J, with 11 bases in the middle. CDR3 in DNA: TGTGCCAGCAGCGCCCACCCGAATTACGAGCAGTACTTC. Residues: CASSAHPNYEQYF.

This clone was detected only a few times. The chain carries TRBV5-1 and TRBJ2-7; the D is unclear. The germline V and J ends were trimmed by 4 bases and 5 bases, with 10 bases remaining between them. Germline V gene data show CDR1 as SGHRS and CDR2 as YFSETQ. CDR3 length: 12 amino acids. The CDR3 sequence: CASSRDRDEQYF. CDR3 in DNA: TGCGCCAGCAGCCGAGATCGGGACGAGCAGTACTTC.

The count of this clone is one. The genes are TRBV4-1 and TRBJ1-3; D call uncertain. Germline V lookup: CDR1 MGHRA, CDR2 YSYEKL. V was trimmed by 3 bases and J by 0 bases, leaving 12 bases between them. The CDR3 has 16 residues. The CDR3 region has the DNA TGCGCCAGCAGCCAGGTCCCGTTGAACTCTGGAAACACCATATATTTT. This translates into CASSQVPLNSGNTIYF.

This chain connects TRBV5-1 to TRBJ1-6; D is perhaps TRBD1 (6 bases). From germline, CDR1 is SGHRS and CDR2 YFSETQ. This CDR3 contains 14 residues. Trimming removed 8 bases at V and 9 bases at J, with 18 bases between. CDR3 bases: TGCGCCAGTTGCTACGGGACAAGGGTTTCACCCCTCCACTTT. Translated: CASCYGTRVSPLHF.

The chain combines TRBV18 with TRBJ2-2; 8 positions agree with TRBD2. J was trimmed by 4 bases and V by 2 bases; bases with no gene match: 6. This CDR3 spans 16 amino acids. Germline V CDR1 and CDR2: KGHSH, LQKENI. The CDR3 loop is CASSPELAESTGELFF. For the CDR3, the DNA is TGTGCCAGCTCACCAGAACTAGCGGAGAGCACCGGGGAGCTGTTTTTT.

In DNA, the CDR3 is TGTGCCAGCAGTTTACTGGGACAGGGGTCCTACGAGCAGTACTTC. Its protein product is CASSLLGQGSYEQYF. The chain has TRBV28 and TRBJ2-7; 10 bases are a match to TRBD1. The germline V gene has CDR1 MDHEN and CDR2 SYDVKM. Germline trimming cut 2 bases from V and 1 base from J; bases unmatched to any gene: 2. CDR3 length: 15 residues.

The chain has TRBV4-2 and TRBJ2-2; a weak D match, TRBD1 (5 bases). Germline V lookup: CDR1 LGHNA, CDR2 YNFKEQ. Trimming shortened V by 5 bases and J by 6 bases, and 13 bases separated the two germline ends. The CDR3 loop spans 14 amino acids. CDR3 sequence reads: CASSSGRVAGELFF. As DNA, the CDR3 is TGTGCCAGCAGCTCAGGCAGGGTCGCCGGGGAGCTGTTTTTT.

This clone was observed a handful of times. The chain joins TRBV9 to TRBJ2-7, with 9 bases that match TRBD2. The CDR3 is made up of 16 amino acids. Losses at the gene ends were 4 bases for V and 9 bases for J; bases not matched to a gene: 17. Germline V CDR1 and CDR2: SGDLS, YYNGEE. The CDR3 bases are TGTGCCAGCAGCCAAGCGGGAGGAGGAGGAGGGTTCGGGCAGTACTTC. Translated: CASSQAGGGGGFGQYF.

The V and J genes are TRBV29-1 and TRBJ1-4; no clear D. Trimming pared 7 bases from V and 4 bases from J, leaving 13 bases between. Germline lookup yields CDR1 SQVTM and CDR2 ANQGSEA. The CDR3 contains 13 residues. The CDR3 bases are TGCAGCGCCAACCACCCGAGTAATGAAAAACTGTTTTTT. It specifies CSANHPSNEKLFF.

This clone was seen a few times. The genes are TRBV6-7 and TRBJ1-5; TRBD1 aligns across 9 bases. TRBV6-7 is sorted into the ORF group, with uncertain function. The CDR3 is 15 amino acids. The V gene end was trimmed by 4 bases and the J gene end by 4 bases; junction bases not matched to a gene: 5. The CDR3 here is CASSSADRGNQPQHF. CDR3 coding DNA: TGTGCCAGCAGTTCCGCGGACAGGGGAAATCAGCCCCAGCATTTT.

The chain carries TRBV29-1 and TRBJ1-3; D ambiguous. The CDR3 runs 15 residues. Germline assignment: CDR1 SQVTM and CDR2 ANQGSEA. Trimming cost V 7 bases and J 0 bases, with 16 bases left between them. In DNA, the CDR3 is TGCAGCGCCGAGTCGACATCCTACTCTGGAAACACCATATATTTT. Translation: CSAESTSYSGNTIYF.

Note on this clone: At one boundary the junction diverges from the germline segment, which might be a read error. V gene TRBV18 combines with J gene TRBJ2-5; 7 bases match TRBD2. The CDR3 loop spans 13 amino acids. Germline CDR1 KGHSH, CDR2 LQKENI. CDR3 residues: CASSPEAGEAQYF. The CDR3, as DNA: TGTGCCAGCTCACCAGAGGCGGGAGAGGCCCAGTACTTC. The full variable domain, rest sourced from reference TRBV18 and TRBJ2-5, is NAGVMQNPRHLVRRRGQEARLRCSPMKGHSHVYWYRQLPEEGLKFMVYLQKENIIDESGMPKERFSAEFPKEGPSILRIQQVVRGDSAAYFCASSPEAGEAQYFGPGTRLLVL.

This sequence joins TRBV5-4 and TRBJ2-7; perhaps TRBD2 as D (6 bases). This CDR3 has 15 residues. V lost 3 bases and J lost 1, with 14 bases in between. The germline gives CDR1 SGHNT, CDR2 YYREEE (reference sequence). The CDR3 DNA follows: TGTGCCAGCAGCTCCCCCGGGCTAGCGTCCTACGAGCAGTACTTC. This translates into CASSSPGLASYEQYF.

The rearrangement links TRBV5-1 to TRBJ2-1, with 9 bases fitting TRBD1. The CDR3 totals 13 residues. The V gene's germline CDR1 is SGHRS and CDR2 YFSETQ. V lost 6 bases to trimming and J lost 13 bases; unmatched junction nucleotides: 11. DNA of the CDR3: TGCGCCAGCACCCCACAGGGGGCTAGCACACAGTTCTTC. It yields the protein CASTPQGASTQFF.

The genes are TRBV29-1 and TRBJ2-1, with 9 bases fitting TRBD2. Germline V lookup: CDR1 SQVTM, CDR2 ANQGSEA. The CDR3 runs 16 residues. V was pared by 1 base and J by 9 bases, with 13 bases of the junction left unmatched. CDR3 amino acids: CSVEASGEAWLGEQFF. The CDR3 nucleotides read TGCAGCGTTGAAGCTAGCGGGGAGGCCTGGTTGGGTGAGCAGTTCTTC.

The J gene is TRBJ1-5, the V gene TRBV30, with D unclear. CDR3 length: 15 residues. V was cut by 2 bases and J by 6 bases, with 17 bases left in between. Germline values: CDR1 GTSNPN, CDR2 SVGIG (reference sequence). The CDR3 here is CAWSTPMGGGQPQHF. CDR3 nucleotide sequence: TGTGCCTGGAGTACCCCAATGGGAGGCGGTCAGCCCCAGCATTTT. The variable domain in full, completed from reference TRBV30 and TRBJ1-5, reads SQTIHQWPATLVQPVGSPLSLECTVEGTSNPNLYWYRQAAGRGLQLLFYSVGIGQISSEVPQNLSASRPQDRQFILSSKKLLLSDSGFYLCAWSTPMGGGQPQHFGDGTRLSIL.

The CDR3: CASNPGQGRQYF. DNA for the CDR3: TGTGCCAGCAACCCAGGACAGGGGAGGCAGTACTTC. The chain recombines TRBV28 with TRBJ2-4; 9 nucleotides line up with TRBD1. V shed 7 bases, J shed 13 bases, and the junction held 8 bases outside the gene matches. The CDR3 length is 12 residues. CDR1 and CDR2 from the germline V gene are MDHEN and SYDVKM.

The rearrangement uses TRBV7-2 and TRBJ2-2, with 9 bases aligning to TRBD2. The CDR3 extends over 16 amino acids. Trimming cost V 5 bases and J 2 bases; bases outside gene matches: 6. Germline V lookup: CDR1 SGHTA, CDR2 FQGNSA. The CDR3 DNA reads TGTGCCAGCAGCGTGACTAGCGGACTCAACACCGGGGAGCTGTTTTTT. Its translation: CASSVTSGLNTGELFF.

The chain uses TRBV18 and TRBJ1-6, with a possible D match to TRBD1 (5 bases). The CDR3 totals 15 residues. Germline assignment: CDR1 KGHSH and CDR2 LQKENI. V was trimmed by 2 bases and J by 10 bases, leaving 15 bases between them. CDR3 protein: CASSPRPTDKSPLHF. In nucleotides, the CDR3 is TGTGCCAGCTCACCAAGACCGACGGACAAGTCACCCCTCCACTTT. The full variable domain, in which reference TRBV18 and TRBJ1-6 provide the parts outside the CDR3, is NAGVMQNPRHLVRRRGQEARLRCSPMKGHSHVYWYRQLPEEGLKFMVYLQKENIIDESGMPKERFSAEFPKEGPSILRIQQVVRGDSAAYFCASSPRPTDKSPLHFGNGTRLTVT.

This clone was found a few times. The rearrangement links TRBV6-5 to TRBJ1-6; D call uncertain. The CDR3 consists of 15 residues. Between the trimmed V and J ends, which lost 0 bases and 6 bases, there was a span of 9 bases. The germline V gene has CDR1 MNHEY and CDR2 SVGAGI. The CDR3 region is CASSYSRRANSPLHF. CDR3 in DNA: TGTGCCAGCAGTTACTCGAGGCGGGCTAATTCACCCCTCCACTTT.

This chain joins TRBV6-6 and TRBJ2-7; 13 positions match TRBD2. With V trimmed by 6 bases and J by 12 bases, 8 bases remained unmatched. The germline CDR1 and CDR2 sequences are MNHNY and SVGAGI (reference sequence). There are 13 residues in the CDR3. In DNA form, the CDR3 reads TGTGCCAGCAGCCGGACTAGCGGGAGCCAACCGTACTTC. It yields the protein CASSRTSGSQPYF.

The rearrangement links TRBV11-2 to TRBJ1-1; the D is unclear. Trimming left V 5 bases short and J 5 bases short, with 9 bases between. Germline-derived CDR1 and CDR2 are SGHAT and FQNNGV. CDR3 length: 12 amino acids. The CDR3 protein is CASSDYRTEAFF. The CDR3 nucleotides read TGTGCCAGCAGCGATTATAGGACTGAAGCTTTCTTT.

The J gene is TRBJ1-2, the V gene TRBV2; D not certain. This CDR3 comprises 14 residues. Germline CDR1 and CDR2: SNHLY and FYNNEI. The V and J ends lost 7 bases and 3 bases respectively, with 15 bases between them. The CDR3 sequence is CASNSRMADYGYTF. The CDR3 DNA reads TGTGCCAGCAATTCACGGATGGCGGACTATGGCTACACCTTC.

This chain joins TRBV28 and TRBJ2-7; a weak D match, TRBD1 (5 bases). Trimming took off 3 bases at V and 3 bases at J, with 9 bases between the two ends. Germline V gene sequence: CDR1 MDHEN, CDR2 SYDVKM. CDR3 length equals 13 residues. The CDR3 region has the DNA TGTGCCAGCAGTTTGGGCAGGGACTACGAGCAGTACTTC. Translation gives CASSLGRDYEQYF.

The CDR3 DNA sequence: TGCGCCAGCAGCCAAGATCGGACTAGCTCCTCCTACAATGAGCAGTTCTTC. Protein sequence: CASSQDRTSSSYNEQFF. The chain has TRBV4-1 and TRBJ2-1; 8 bases fit TRBD2. V shed 0 bases and J 0 bases; nucleotides not matched to a gene: 4. Germline-derived CDR1 and CDR2 are MGHRA and YSYEKL. The CDR3 runs to 17 residues.

This chain uses TRBV6-5 with TRBJ2-7; unclear D gene. V lost 3 bases, J lost 2 bases, and 8 bases lay in between. Germline assignment: CDR1 MNHEY and CDR2 SVGAGI. The CDR3 length is 13 residues. As DNA, the CDR3 is TGTGCCAGCAGTTATAAGGGCCCCTACGAGCAGTACTTC. Its translation: CASSYKGPYEQYF.

The V call is TRBV5-1, the J call TRBJ2-2; tentatively, D is TRBD2 (6 bases). The CDR3 has 15 residues. Looked up from germline, CDR1 is SGHRS and CDR2 is YFSETQ. V gave up 4 bases and J gave up 7 bases, with 17 bases separating them. The CDR3 is CASSLTAGGVGELFF. In nucleotides, the CDR3 is TGCGCCAGCAGCCTGACTGCCGGGGGAGTCGGGGAGCTGTTTTTT. Full variable domain (outside the CDR3, taken from reference TRBV5-1 and TRBJ2-2): KAGVTQTPRYLIKTRGQQVTLSCSPISGHRSVSWYQQTPGQGLQFLFEYFSETQRNKGNFPGRFSGRQFSNSRSEMNVSTLELGDSALYLCASSLTAGGVGELFFGEGSRLTVL.

The chain couples TRBV5-3 to TRBJ2-7; tentative D call: TRBD2 (5 bases). TRBV5-3 is recorded as an ORF, its role being uncertain. The CDR3 runs to 14 residues. Deletions cut 0 bases from V and 3 bases from J, with 10 bases between. Written as DNA, the CDR3 is TGTGCCAGAAGCTTGGCCTTCCGGGGCTACGAGCAGTACTTC. Its translation is CARSLAFRGYEQYF.

The chain links TRBV5-1 to TRBJ1-5, with a possible D match to TRBD1 (5 bases). V dropped 1 base and J dropped 1 base, with 9 bases sitting between them. The CDR3 extends over 15 amino acids. From germline, CDR1 is SGHRS and CDR2 YFSETQ. The DNA for the CDR3 is TGCGCCAGCAGCTTGAGTTGGGGCAGCAATCAGCCCCAGCATTTT. This sequence encodes CASSLSWGSNQPQHF.